This T cell receptor beta chain appears in the sequencing data of a study of quantifying T cell responses using KT2 cells. Across the study: TCR alpha and beta constant-region primers primed reverse transcription of RNA. The second PCR ran as a qPCR until a predetermined fluorescence threshold was reached.

The cDNA 3' end received a ligated oligonucleotide with a UMI. The first PCR ran 4 to 5 cycles with an equimolar RC1.1 and RC1.2 beta primer mix. A single record per CDR3 protein comes from TCRdb applying MiXCR to the UMI-ligation and nested PCR reads. There are some 41,000 distinct CDR3 sequences in the sample; approximately 15% occur only once, and around two fifths lies in the top ten. The CDR3 spans 15 residues. The V end lost 6 bases, the J end lost 1 base, and 12 bases lay between the germline ends. CDR1 is SNHLY, CDR2 FYNNEI, per germline. Material for sequencing was PBMCs spiked with cells of the T cell clone KT2. The TCR sequence derives from a human donor. The rearrangement uses TRBV2 and TRBJ2-2; D might be TRBD2 (5 bases). The CDR3 protein is CASSRGLGNTGELFF. The CDR3 DNA is TGTGCCAGCAGCCGCGGGTTGGGGAACACCGGGGAGCTGTTTTTT. The variable domain in full, completed from reference TRBV2 and TRBJ2-2, reads EPEVTQTPSHQVTQMGQEVILRCVPISNHLYFYWYRQILGQKVEFLVSFYNNEISEKSEIFDDQFSVERPDGSNFTLKIRSTKLEDSAMYFCASSRGLGNTGELFFGEGSRLTVL.